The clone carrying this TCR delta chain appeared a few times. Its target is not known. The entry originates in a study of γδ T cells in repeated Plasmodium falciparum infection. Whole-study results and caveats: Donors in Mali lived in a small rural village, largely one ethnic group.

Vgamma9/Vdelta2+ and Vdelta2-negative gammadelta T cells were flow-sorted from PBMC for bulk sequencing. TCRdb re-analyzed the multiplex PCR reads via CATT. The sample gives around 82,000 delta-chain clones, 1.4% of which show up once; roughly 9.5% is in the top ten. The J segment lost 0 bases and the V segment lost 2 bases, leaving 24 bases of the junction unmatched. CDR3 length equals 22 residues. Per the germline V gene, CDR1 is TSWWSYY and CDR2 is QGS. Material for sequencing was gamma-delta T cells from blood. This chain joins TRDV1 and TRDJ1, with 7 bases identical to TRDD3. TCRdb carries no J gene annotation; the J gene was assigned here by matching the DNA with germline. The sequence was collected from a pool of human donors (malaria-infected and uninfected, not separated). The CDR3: CALGETEWRDTGEAPNTDKLIF. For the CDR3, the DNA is TGTGCTCTTGGGGAAACTGAATGGCGAGATACTGGGGAGGCACCAAACACCGATAAACTCATCTTT.